A single sample gave rise to the 4 T cell receptor beta chains below, sequenced in a study of blood T cell repertoires in COVID-19. Method: immunoSEQ multiplex PCR; TCRdb's copy keeps in-frame clones and lacks some. The sample holds roughly 220,000 clones, 84% seen once. Sequenced sample: PBMCs or T cells enriched from blood (not recorded which). The receptors were sampled from a woman between 40 and 50 years old who had recovered from COVID-19.

The gene calls are TRBV5-1 and TRBJ1-2; 8 nucleotides line up with TRBD1. Germline values: CDR1 SGHRS, CDR2 YFSETQ. The V segment lost 4 bases and the J segment 8 bases; nucleotides outside the gene matches: 7. The CDR3 totals 13 residues. CDR3 sequence (DNA): TGCGCCAGCAGCACAACAGGGGGGGTCGGCTACACCTTC. Its translation is CASSTTGGVGYTF.

Only a few counts were recorded for this clone. The chain couples TRBV3-1 (or the pseudogene TRBV3-2) to TRBJ2-3, with 9 bases fitting TRBD2. This CDR3 has 17 amino acids. Losses at the gene ends were 2 bases for V and 0 bases for J; bases not matched to a gene: 6. Germline V gives CDR1 LGHDT, CDR2 YNNKEL (reference sequence). The CDR3 sequence is CASSQLASGVSTDTQYF. CDR3 bases: TGTGCCAGCAGCCAACTAGCTAGCGGGGTTAGCACAGATACGCAGTATTTT.

The CDR3 bases are TGTGCCAGCAGTTTAGCAGGGAGGGGCGGGGAGCTGTTTTTT. Translating it yields CASSLAGRGGELFF. The chain combines TRBV28 with TRBJ2-2; 7 bases are a match to TRBD2. Per germline, CDR1 MDHEN and CDR2 SYDVKM. V lost 2 bases, J lost 7 bases, and 4 bases stayed unmatched. CDR3 length equals 14 residues. Based on the CDR3 plus reference TRBV28 and TRBJ2-2, the full variable domain is DVKVTQSSRYLVKRTGEKVFLECVQDMDHENMFWYRQDPGLGLRLIYFSYDVKMKEKGDIPEGYSVSREKKERFSLILESASTNQTSMYLCASSLAGRGGELFFGEGSRLTVL.

This clone has a handful of counts. Other DNA sequences of this sample code for an identical CDR3. This chain connects TRBV3-1 (or the pseudogene TRBV3-2) to TRBJ2-1; 10 bases are shared with TRBD1. CDR1 and CDR2 from the germline V gene are LGHDT and YNNKEL (reference sequence). The CDR3 has 15 amino acids. The V gene end was trimmed by 3 bases and the J gene end by 7 bases; junction bases not matched to a gene: 6. CDR3: CASSQPGQGRNEQFF. In DNA, the CDR3 is TGTGCCAGCAGCCAGCCGGGACAGGGGAGAAATGAGCAGTTCTTC.